This T cell receptor beta chain originates from a study of vaccination effects on CD4 cells after COVID-19. Antigen-specific CD4+ T cells were first expanded with viral peptide pools by the ViraFEST assay and only then sequenced. Researchers isolated CD4+ T cells once roughly ten days of culture had elapsed. It was between March and December 2020 that the person had a SARS-CoV-2 infection confirmed by PCR. Germline loops: CDR1 MRHNA, CDR2 SNTAGT. This CDR3 comprises 14 residues. With 6 bases removed from V and 4 bases from J, the gap between germline ends came to 15 bases. About this clone: What it binds is not known.

Method: immunoSEQ multiplex PCR; TCRdb's copy keeps in-frame clones and lacks some. This table holds about 70,000 clones, 73% found once. V usage is TRBV6-4 and J usage is TRBJ2-5, with D hard to call. This clonotype was obtained from a human donor who had a prior SARS-CoV-2 infection. The source material was CD4+ T cells from PBMCs cultured with HIV peptides, sampled before COVID-19 vaccination. Described subset: HIV-1 Nef peptide pool negative control/reference culture. CDR3 loop: CASRPPNSAETQYF. In DNA form, the CDR3 reads TGTGCCAGCAGACCACCTAACAGCGCAGAGACCCAGTACTTC.